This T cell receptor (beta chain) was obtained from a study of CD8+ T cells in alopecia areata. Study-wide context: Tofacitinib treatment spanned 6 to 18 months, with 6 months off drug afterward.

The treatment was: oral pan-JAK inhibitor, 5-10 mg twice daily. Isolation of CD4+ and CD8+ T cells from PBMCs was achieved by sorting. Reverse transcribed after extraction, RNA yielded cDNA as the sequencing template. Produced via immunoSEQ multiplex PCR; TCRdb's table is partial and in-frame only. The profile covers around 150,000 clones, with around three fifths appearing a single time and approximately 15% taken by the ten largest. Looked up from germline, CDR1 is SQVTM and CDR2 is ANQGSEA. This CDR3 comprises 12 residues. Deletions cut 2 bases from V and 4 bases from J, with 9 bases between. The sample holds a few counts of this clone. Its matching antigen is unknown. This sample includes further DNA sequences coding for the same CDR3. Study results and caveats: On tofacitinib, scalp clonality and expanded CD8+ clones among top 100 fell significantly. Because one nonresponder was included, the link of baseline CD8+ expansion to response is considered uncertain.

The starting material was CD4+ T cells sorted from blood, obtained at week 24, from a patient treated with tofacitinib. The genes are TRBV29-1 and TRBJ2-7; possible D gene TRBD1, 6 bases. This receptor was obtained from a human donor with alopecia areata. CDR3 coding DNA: TGCAGCGTTGAAACAGGGCTGTACGAGCAGTACTTC. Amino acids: CSVETGLYEQYF.